These T cell receptor beta chains were read from a single sample in a study of monozygotic twins with inflammatory bowel disease. TCRdb reprocessed the 5' RACE reads, keeping one entry per CDR3 protein, no DNA. In all, the sample yields 150,000 to 200,000 distinct CDR3 sequences. The sample was blood. The receptors originated from a human donor with ulcerative colitis or Crohn's disease, or a healthy co-twin of an affected twin (not recorded which). The CDR3 runs from the conserved cysteine through the conserved F or W. The order of the fields is J gene, V gene, CDR3 protein.

J gene: TRBJ2-2
V gene: TRBV7-9
CDR3 protein: CASSLNLGELFF

J gene: TRBJ2-2
V gene: TRBV15
CDR3 protein: CATSRVGGELFF

J gene: TRBJ2-7
V gene: TRBV5-1
CDR3 protein: CASSLQQGVTDEQYF

J gene: TRBJ2-5
V gene: TRBV12-3/TRBV12-4
CDR3 protein: CASSLGPRGTQYF

J gene: TRBJ1-5
V gene: TRBV3-1
CDR3 protein: CASSQDPNSYQPQHF

J gene: TRBJ2-4
V gene: TRBV11-2
CDR3 protein: CASSLASGGKNIQYF

J gene: TRBJ2-7
V gene: TRBV6-6
CDR3 protein: CASSLTAYEQYF

J gene: TRBJ1-1
V gene: TRBV7-2
CDR3 protein: CASSLVPDRVNTEAFF

J gene: TRBJ1-1
V gene: TRBV30
CDR3 protein: CAWRSNLRAEAFF

J gene: TRBJ1-5
V gene: TRBV7-3
CDR3 protein: CASSEPGGGQPQHF

J gene: TRBJ2-1
V gene: TRBV7-3
CDR3 protein: CANLSGYNEQFF

J gene: TRBJ1-5
V gene: TRBV20-1
CDR3 protein: CSVSRGLAGSNQPQHF

J gene: TRBJ2-1
V gene: TRBV4-1
CDR3 protein: CASSQNRLAGDNEQFF

J gene: TRBJ2-1
V gene: TRBV20-1
CDR3 protein: CSAYGLAGAASYNEQFF

J gene: TRBJ2-1
V gene: TRBV4-2
CDR3 protein: CASSPGLVGNEQFF

J gene: TRBJ2-7
V gene: TRBV7-2
CDR3 protein: CASSLAQGTEQYF

J gene: TRBJ1-2
V gene: TRBV24-1
CDR3 protein: CATGDRANYGYTF

J gene: TRBJ1-1
V gene: TRBV6-2/TRBV6-3
CDR3 protein: CASIETGHANTEAFF

J gene: TRBJ1-6
V gene: TRBV27
CDR3 protein: CASSLTGRFNSPLHF

J gene: TRBJ2-2
V gene: TRBV10-3
CDR3 protein: CAISESLGLAGLGTGELFF

J gene: TRBJ2-5
V gene: TRBV5-6
CDR3 protein: CASSSLALQETQYF

J gene: TRBJ2-1
V gene: TRBV19
CDR3 protein: CASSTGPSYNEQFF

J gene: TRBJ2-1
V gene: TRBV20-1
CDR3 protein: CSAPDRGLSSYNEQFF